The T cell receptor (beta chain) described here comes from a study of T cells after yellow fever vaccination. Study observations and caveats: Few clonotypes appeared in both CD4 and CD8 compartments. Almost all vaccine-responding clonotypes escaped detection in sorted memory subsets on day 0.

By share of the sample, this clonotype is medium-sized. The CDR3 sequence is 14 residues long. Germline-derived CDR1 and CDR2 are LGHNA and YNFKEQ. V was trimmed by 3 bases and J by 5 bases, leaving 13 bases between them. 5'RACE template switching generated TCR cDNA, adding a universal primer site and UMIs. TCRdb reprocessed the 5' RACE reads with MiXCR, giving one entry per CDR3 protein. The data show under 40,000 distinct CDR3 sequences, about 6.6% seen once. J is TRBJ1-2 and V is TRBV4-2; no clear D gene. The specimen comprised PBMCs, either bulk or a sorted T-cell subset (CD4+, CD8+, memory, or dextramer-sorted; not recorded which), sampled on the day of the first yellow fever vaccination. This TCR came from a man between 18 and 35 years old who received the YFV17D yellow fever vaccine. The CDR3 DNA reads as TGTGCCAGCAGCCAGGGCTCTTTAGGGTATGGCTACACCTTC. Protein sequence: CASSQGSLGYGYTF.